This T cell receptor beta chain is drawn from a study of blood T cell repertoires in COVID-19. For the study at large: Sites in the United States, Italy and Spain provided acute and convalescent COVID-19 samples. T cells, B-cell-depleted T cells, or PBMCs provided the cDNA or gDNA that served as material.

V lost 4 bases, J lost 2 bases, and 14 bases stayed unmatched. The CDR3 contains 18 residues. The germline V gene has CDR1 MNHNS and CDR2 SASEGT. Original data processing: The assay estimated nucleated cells by amplifying reference gene primers. Data came from immunoSEQ multiplex PCR; TCRdb stores just in-frame clones and leaves some out. The DNA was the basis for D and trimming; V, J and clone size are from that table. The sample carries approximately 220,000 clones, more than 70% recorded once. This receptor was identified in a woman in her 50s with acute or convalescent COVID-19. The V call is TRBV6-1, the J call TRBJ1-5, with 7 bases matching TRBD1. Sequencing input: peripheral blood. Here the CDR3 reads CASSVRLGQLGGNQPQHF. CDR3 DNA sequence: TGTGCCAGCAGTGTACGACTGGGACAGCTTGGGGGCAATCAGCCCCAGCATTTT.